The T cell receptor beta chain described here comes from a study of blood T cell repertoires in COVID-19. Study details: Material from acute and convalescent COVID-19 was sourced from the United States, Italy and Spain. PBMCs, B-cell-depleted T cells, or T cells were the source of the cDNA or gDNA that made up the material.

As processed by the authors: Estimation of nucleated cell counts relied on the amplification of reference gene primers. Here immunoSEQ multiplex PCR was the method, and the copy in TCRdb shows in-frame clones only, minus some. V and J calls and clone size are given by that table; D and trimming were obtained from the DNA. The data show 200,000 to 250,000 clones, 85% to 90% seen once. Two negative PCRs, clearance, or symptom resolution characterized the recovered Cohort 3 donors. Per the germline V gene, CDR1 is SGHKS and CDR2 is YYEKEE (reference sequence). V gave up 4 bases and J gave up 3 bases, with 11 bases separating them. This CDR3 is built from 13 residues.

This clonotype was obtained from a man younger than 45 who had recovered from COVID-19. Material for sequencing was PBMCs or T cells enriched from blood (not recorded which). This chain uses TRBV5-5 with TRBJ2-7; D is uncertain. The CDR3 DNA reads as TGTGCCAGCAGCCCCTCGTTCGTCTACGAGCAGTACTTC. It is translated as CASSPSFVYEQYF.